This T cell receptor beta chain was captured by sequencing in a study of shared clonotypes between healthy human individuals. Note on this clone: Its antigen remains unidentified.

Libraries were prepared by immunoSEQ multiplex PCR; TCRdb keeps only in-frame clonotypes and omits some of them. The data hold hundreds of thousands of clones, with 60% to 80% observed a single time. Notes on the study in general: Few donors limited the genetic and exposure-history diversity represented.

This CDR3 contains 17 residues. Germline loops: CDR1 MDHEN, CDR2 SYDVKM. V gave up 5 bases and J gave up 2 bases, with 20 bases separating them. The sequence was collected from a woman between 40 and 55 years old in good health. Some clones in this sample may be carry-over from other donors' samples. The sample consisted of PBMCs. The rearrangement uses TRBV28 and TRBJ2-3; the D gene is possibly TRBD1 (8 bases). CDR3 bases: TGTGCCAGCAGTCCCTCGGGGGGTCAGGGGGCCACAGATACGCAGTATTTT. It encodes CASSPSGGQGATDTQYF.